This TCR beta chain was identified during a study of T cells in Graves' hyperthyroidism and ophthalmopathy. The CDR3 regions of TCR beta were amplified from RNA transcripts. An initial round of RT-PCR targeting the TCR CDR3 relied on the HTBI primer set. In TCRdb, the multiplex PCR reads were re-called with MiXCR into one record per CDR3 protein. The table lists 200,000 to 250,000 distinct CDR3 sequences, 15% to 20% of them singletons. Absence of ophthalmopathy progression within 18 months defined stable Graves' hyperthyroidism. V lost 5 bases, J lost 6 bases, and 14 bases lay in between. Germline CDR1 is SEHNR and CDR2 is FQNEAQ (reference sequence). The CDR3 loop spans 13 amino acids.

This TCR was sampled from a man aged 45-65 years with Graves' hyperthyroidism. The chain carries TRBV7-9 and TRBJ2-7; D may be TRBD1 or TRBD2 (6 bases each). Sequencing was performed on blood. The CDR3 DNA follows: TGTGCCAGCAGCCCCCAGGGGAGGTGCGAGCAGTACTTC. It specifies CASSPQGRCEQYF.